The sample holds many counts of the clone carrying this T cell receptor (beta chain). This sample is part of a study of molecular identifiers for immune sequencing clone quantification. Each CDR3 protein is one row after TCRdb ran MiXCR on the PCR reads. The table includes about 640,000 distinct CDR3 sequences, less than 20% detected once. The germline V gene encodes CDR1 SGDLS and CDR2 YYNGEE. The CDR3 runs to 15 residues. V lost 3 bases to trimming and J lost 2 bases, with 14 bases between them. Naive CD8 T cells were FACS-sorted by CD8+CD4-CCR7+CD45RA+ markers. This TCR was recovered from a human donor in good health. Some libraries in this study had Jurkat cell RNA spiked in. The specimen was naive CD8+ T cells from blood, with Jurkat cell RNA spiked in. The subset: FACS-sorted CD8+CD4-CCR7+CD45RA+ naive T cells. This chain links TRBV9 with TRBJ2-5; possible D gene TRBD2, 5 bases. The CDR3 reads CASSAQNTRQETQYF. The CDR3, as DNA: TGTGCCAGCAGCGCCCAGAACACTAGACAAGAGACCCAGTACTTC.